The 31 T cell receptor beta chains listed next were all sequenced from one sample in a study of metastatic and nonmetastatic thyroid tumors. Patients underwent thyroid surgery, and none had received any treatment before it. TCRdb re-clonotyped the PCR reads via MiXCR. The sample lists around 37,000 clones, around 24% occurring once. The sequencing input was tumor tissue. The receptors here all came from a female donor with papillary thyroid cancer or a benign thyroid nodule (not recorded which). Some clones in this sample may be carry-over from other donors' samples.

There are a few counts of this clone. This CDR3 is CASSEGQEYNEQFF. In DNA form, the CDR3 reads TGTGCCAGCAGTGAAGGACAGGAATACAATGAGCAGTTCTTC. The chain uses TRBV6-1 and TRBJ2-1; perhaps TRBD1 as D (6 bases). CDR1 and CDR2 from the germline V gene are MNHNS and SASEGT. Trimming stripped 1 base from V and 4 bases from J, with 8 bases between. CDR3 length equals 14 residues.

This clone was seen a few times. This chain connects TRBV28 to TRBJ1-1, with 10 bases aligning to TRBD1. After removal of 6 bases from V and 11 bases from J, the junction contained 3 bases not matched to a gene. Germline CDR1 MDHEN, CDR2 SYDVKM. The CDR3 loop spans 11 amino acids. CDR3 in DNA: TGTGCCAGCAGACGGACAGGGGGGGCTTTCTTT. Its translation is CASRRTGGAFF. Using reference TRBV28 and TRBJ1-1 for the parts outside the CDR3, the full variable domain is DVKVTQSSRYLVKRTGEKVFLECVQDMDHENMFWYRQDPGLGLRLIYFSYDVKMKEKGDIPEGYSVSREKKERFSLILESASTNQTSMYLCASRRTGGAFFGQGTRLTVV.

This clone occurred many times. The V call is TRBV7-2, the J call TRBJ1-1; D is undetermined. The V end lost 2 bases, the J end lost 1 base, and 5 bases lay between the germline ends. The germline V gene encodes CDR1 SGHTA and CDR2 FQGNSA. The CDR3 loop spans 13 amino acids. The CDR3 region has the DNA TGTGCCAGCAGCTTAATGAGGAACACTGAAGCTTTCTTT. This codes for CASSLMRNTEAFF.

This clone has at least ten counts. The chain couples TRBV4-1 to TRBJ1-5; unclear D gene. Germline V gene data show CDR1 as MGHRA and CDR2 as YSYEKL. The CDR3 totals 15 residues. Trimming cost V 4 bases and J 0 bases, with 10 bases left between them. CDR3 amino acids: CASSPKGVSNQPQHF. In DNA form, the CDR3 reads TGCGCCAGCAGCCCAAAGGGAGTTAGCAATCAGCCCCAGCATTTT.

This clone was recorded many times. The chain links TRBV18 to TRBJ2-3; 8 bases align to TRBD2. The length of the CDR3 is 17 residues. V shed 6 bases and J 1 base; nucleotides not matched to a gene: 12. Looked up from germline, CDR1 is KGHSH and CDR2 is LQKENI. DNA for the CDR3: TGTGCCAGCTCCCGCCTTCGCGCGGGAGGCGGCACAGATACGCAGTATTTT. Its translation is CASSRLRAGGGTDTQYF.

This clone has ten or more counts. The chain recombines TRBV2 with TRBJ1-2; 7 bases match TRBD1. V gave up 3 bases and J gave up 4 bases; unmatched junction bases: 14. The length of the CDR3 is 17 residues. Germline CDR1 is SNHLY and CDR2 is FYNNEI. The DNA of the CDR3 is TGTGCCAGCAGTGAGGGGACAGCTTATATACCTTCCTATGGCTACACCTTC. This gives the protein CASSEGTAYIPSYGYTF.

This clone was found many times. The J gene is TRBJ2-7, the V gene TRBV20-1; D is perhaps TRBD2 (5 bases). The germline V gene encodes CDR1 DFQATT and CDR2 SNEGSKA (reference sequence). Trimming pared 5 bases from V and 4 bases from J, leaving 9 bases between. The CDR3 is made up of 11 amino acids. The CDR3 loop is CSAPLGYEQYF. CDR3 in DNA: TGCAGTGCTCCACTAGGGTACGAGCAGTACTTC.

The chain couples TRBV6-1 to TRBJ2-7; 7 positions match TRBD2. J gave up 4 bases and V 6 bases, and 6 bases lay outside the gene matches. The CDR3 extends over 13 amino acids. The germline V gene has CDR1 MNHNS and CDR2 SASEGT. In DNA form, the CDR3 reads TGTGCCAGCAGGGGGACTAATTCGTACGAGCAGTACTTC. Its protein product is CASRGTNSYEQYF.

This chain connects TRBV7-6 to TRBJ2-7, with D uncertain. Trimming shortened V by 1 base and J by 4 bases, and 11 bases separated the two germline ends. CDR1 is SGHVS and CDR2 is FNYEAQ in the germline V gene. The CDR3 has 14 residues. CDR3: CASSLGAASYEQYF. CDR3 sequence (DNA): TGTGCCAGCAGCTTAGGCGCTGCCTCTTACGAGCAGTACTTC.

The chain couples TRBV3-1 to TRBJ1-5; the D is unclear. This CDR3 region has 13 residues. The germline gives CDR1 LGHDT, CDR2 YNNKEL (reference sequence). V was trimmed by 4 bases and J by 3 bases, leaving 7 bases between them. The CDR3 spells CASSRAINQPQHF. The CDR3 nucleotides read TGTGCCAGCAGCCGTGCTATCAATCAGCCCCAGCATTTT.

This clone was found many times. The DNA for the CDR3 is TGTGCCAGCAGTGAATACAGGGGTGAGAGCAATCAGCCCCAGCATTTT. Translation: CASSEYRGESNQPQHF. The rearrangement links TRBV6-1 to TRBJ1-5, with 7 positions matching TRBD1. Germline V gene lookup returns CDR1 MNHNS and CDR2 SASEGT. The length of the CDR3 is 16 residues. Unmatched junction bases numbered 5, after V lost 2 bases and J lost 1 base.

The rearrangement uses TRBV4-1 and TRBJ2-7; tentative D call: TRBD2 (5 bases). CDR3 size: 14 residues. V was cut by 4 bases and J by 0 bases, with 10 bases left in between. Germline CDR1 MGHRA, CDR2 YSYEKL. CDR3 sequence reads: CASSPVRDSYEQYF. The CDR3 DNA reads as TGCGCCAGCAGCCCTGTCCGGGACTCCTACGAGCAGTACTTC.

The chain couples TRBV20-1 to TRBJ1-2; D remains ambiguous. Trimming removed 6 bases from V and 1 base from J, with 18 bases in between. CDR1 and CDR2 (germline): DFQATT, SNEGSKA (reference sequence). The CDR3 spans 15 residues. The CDR3 nucleotides are TGCAGTGCCCCCCAGGTGACATCGGGTAACTATGGCTACACCTTC. This codes for CSAPQVTSGNYGYTF.

This clone has just a few counts. The chain employs TRBV6-1 and TRBJ1-1; D call uncertain. The germline V gene has CDR1 MNHNS and CDR2 SASEGT. Trimming stripped 4 bases from V and 5 bases from J, with 8 bases between. The CDR3 runs 12 residues. The DNA for the CDR3 is TGTGCCAGCAGTGTCAGACTAACTGAAGCTTTCTTT. Translation gives CASSVRLTEAFF.

This clone was detected only a few times. A much larger clone lies a single base off, so this may be a read error. Other nucleotide sequences in the sample specify the same CDR3. The V call is TRBV7-9, the J call TRBJ2-7, with D hard to call. Germline V CDR1 and CDR2: SEHNR, FQNEAQ (reference sequence). With 7 bases removed from V and 5 bases from J, the gap between germline ends came to 12 bases. The CDR3 totals 12 residues. The CDR3: CASTFGEDEQYF. DNA of the CDR3: TGTGCCAGCACATTCGGTGAAGACGAGCAGTACTTC.

This clone was seen repeatedly, ten times or more. The same CDR3 is also encoded by other DNA sequences in this sample. The rearrangement links TRBV2 to TRBJ2-5; D not resolved. The CDR3 extends over 12 amino acids. The V end was cut by 10 bases, the J end by 3 bases, with 12 bases between. CDR1 is SNHLY and CDR2 is FYNNEI in the germline V gene. CDR3 amino acids: CANSNDEETQYF. The CDR3 nucleotides read TGTGCCAACTCCAACGATGAAGAGACCCAGTACTTC.

Only a few counts were recorded for this clone. Likely a read error: the CDR3 ends without its conserved phenylalanine or tryptophan. The chain is built from TRBV27 and TRBJ1-1; 7 positions match TRBD1. The CDR3 totals 13 residues. Germline loops: CDR1 MNHEY, CDR2 SMNVEV (reference sequence). The CDR3 nucleotides read TGTGCTAGCAGTCCCCGGGACAGCACTGAAGCTTTCCTT. This encodes CASSPRDSTEAFL.

This rearrangement joins TRBV11-2 to TRBJ2-7, with D hard to call. The germline V gene has CDR1 SGHAT and CDR2 FQNNGV. This CDR3 contains 14 residues. Trimming stripped 3 bases from V and 3 bases from J, with 12 bases between. CDR3 nucleotides: TGTGCCAGCAGCTTCGCCCATACCATCTACGAGCAGTACTTC. Encoded protein: CASSFAHTIYEQYF.

The chain has TRBV20-1 and TRBJ2-3; D may be TRBD2 (7 bases). The V and J ends lost 0 bases and 2 bases respectively, with 18 bases between them. This CDR3 is built from 17 residues. Germline V CDR1 and CDR2: DFQATT, SNEGSKA (reference sequence). The CDR3, as DNA: TGCAGTGCTAGAGATGATGGGGGGGCTAGCGACACAGATACGCAGTATTTT. Its protein product is CSARDDGGASDTDTQYF.

This clone was counted at least ten times. The chain uses TRBV2 and TRBJ1-3, with a possible D match to TRBD1 (5 bases). V was cut by 7 bases and J by 4 bases, with 14 bases left in between. Germline-derived CDR1 and CDR2 are SNHLY and FYNNEI. The CDR3 is 14 amino acids. As DNA, the CDR3 is TGTGCCAGCACGAGGGGACCGATCGGAAACACCATATATTTT. Translating it yields CASTRGPIGNTIYF.

The table lists this clone with a few counts. The gene calls are TRBV6-1 and TRBJ1-2; D is unclear. V was pared by 6 bases and J by 2 bases, with 16 bases between. This CDR3 has 15 residues. Germline V gives CDR1 MNHNS, CDR2 SASEGT. The DNA for the CDR3 is TGTGCCAGCAGATCAACTACGTTAGAAAACTATGGCTACACCTTC. This sequence encodes CASRSTTLENYGYTF.

The sample holds a few counts of this clone. The V and J genes are TRBV6-5 and TRBJ1-5; D unclear. Germline loops: CDR1 MNHEY, CDR2 SVGAGI. V lost 4 bases, J lost 0 bases, and 13 bases lay in between. The CDR3 is made up of 16 amino acids. As DNA, the CDR3 is TGTGCCAGCAGTTCCGCCCCGGGTTATAGCAATCAGCCCCAGCATTTT. This codes for CASSSAPGYSNQPQHF.

Comment on this clone: One end of the junction fails to match germline, which may point to a read error. The chain links TRBV24-1 to TRBJ2-2; 7 bases align to TRBD2. Germline lookup yields CDR1 KGHDR and CDR2 SFDVKD. CDR3 size: 17 residues. The CDR3 coding sequence is TGTGCCACTAGCGAGTATCCGGGGGGACCGAACACCGGTGAGCTGTTTTTT. This codes for CATSEYPGGPNTGELFF.

This clone was counted only a few times. It may be a read error: a sequence one base away is much more abundant. The chain links TRBV7-8 to TRBJ1-2; possibly TRBD1 for D (5 bases). The CDR3 length is 16 residues. The germline CDR1 and CDR2 sequences are SGHVS and FQNEAQ. Deletions cut 5 bases from V and 6 bases from J, with 22 bases between. CDR3 sequence (DNA): TGTGCCAGCAGCCCCCGGCCCTCAGGACAAATGCATGGCTACACCTTC. This encodes CASSPRPSGQMHGYTF.

This clone was seen repeatedly, ten times or more. This rearrangement joins TRBV5-1 to TRBJ2-2; 7 nucleotides match TRBD2. Germline V gene data show CDR1 as SGHRS and CDR2 as YFSETQ. There are 17 residues in the CDR3. V trimming: 4 bases; J trimming: 4 bases; junction bases outside the gene matches: 13. The chain's CDR3 is CASSPFRLAEGTGELFF. The CDR3 DNA reads as TGCGCCAGCAGCCCATTCAGGCTAGCGGAAGGCACCGGGGAGCTGTTTTTT.

This clone was recorded a few times. This sequence joins TRBV9 and TRBJ1-1, with D possibly being TRBD1 (6 bases). This CDR3 is built from 15 residues. V was cut by 0 bases and J by 3 bases, with 12 bases left in between. Germline V gene lookup returns CDR1 SGDLS and CDR2 YYNGEE. CDR3 region: CASSVGQGFDTEAFF. The CDR3 DNA sequence: TGTGCCAGCAGCGTAGGCCAGGGGTTCGACACTGAAGCTTTCTTT.

This clone was recorded a few times. The genes are TRBV6-1 and TRBJ2-7; no reliable D call. The V and J ends lost 2 bases and 0 bases respectively, with 11 bases between them. The germline CDR1 and CDR2 sequences are MNHNS and SASEGT. This CDR3 has 15 residues. Here the CDR3 reads CASSEKGSNSYEQYF. CDR3 nucleotides: TGTGCCAGCAGTGAAAAGGGCAGTAACTCCTACGAGCAGTACTTC.

This clone was recorded at least ten times. One end of the junction does not line up with germline, which may come from a read error. This sample also contains other DNA sequences that code for the same CDR3. The rearrangement links TRBV7-9 to TRBJ2-3; D is unclear. Germline V lookup: CDR1 SEHNR, CDR2 FQNEAQ (reference sequence). The CDR3 consists of 12 residues. CDR3: CASMYSTDTQYF. CDR3 DNA sequence: TGTGCTAGCATGTACAGCACAGATACGCAGTATTTT. The whole variable domain, filled in from reference TRBV7-9 and TRBJ2-3, reads DTGVSQNPRHKITKRGQNVTFRCDPISEHNRLYWYRQTLGQGPEFLTYFQNEAQLEKSRLLSDRFSAERPKGSFSTLEIQRTEQGDSAMYLCASMYSTDTQYFGPGTRLTVL.

This rearrangement joins TRBV4-2 to TRBJ2-3; TRBD2 agrees at 14 bases. V trimming: 4 bases; J trimming: 1 base; junction bases outside the gene matches: 1. The germline V gene encodes CDR1 LGHNA and CDR2 YNFKEQ. This CDR3 has 16 residues. The CDR3 nucleotides are TGTGCCAGCAGCCCGGGACTAGCGGGAGGCACAGATACGCAGTATTTT. It encodes CASSPGLAGGTDTQYF.

In its sample, this clone was seen many times. The chain carries TRBV28 and TRBJ2-7; D remains unclear. The ends were cut back, 2 bases at V and 2 bases at J, with 4 bases in the middle. The germline V gene has CDR1 MDHEN and CDR2 SYDVKM. CDR3 length: 12 residues. The CDR3 coding sequence is TGTGCCAGCAGTTTAGGTACCTACGAGCAGTACTTC. Encoded protein: CASSLGTYEQYF. Full variable domain (rest looked up from reference TRBV28 and TRBJ2-7): DVKVTQSSRYLVKRTGEKVFLECVQDMDHENMFWYRQDPGLGLRLIYFSYDVKMKEKGDIPEGYSVSREKKERFSLILESASTNQTSMYLCASSLGTYEQYFGPGTRLTVT.

The gene calls are TRBV18 and TRBJ2-7, with 9 nucleotides matching TRBD1. The CDR3 covers 15 residues. Trimming cost V 3 bases and J 6 bases; bases outside gene matches: 9. Germline V gene data show CDR1 as KGHSH and CDR2 as LQKENI. The CDR3 coding sequence is TGTGCCAGCTCACCGTTGGGACAGGGAATCAGCGAGCAGTACTTC. Translated: CASSPLGQGISEQYF.